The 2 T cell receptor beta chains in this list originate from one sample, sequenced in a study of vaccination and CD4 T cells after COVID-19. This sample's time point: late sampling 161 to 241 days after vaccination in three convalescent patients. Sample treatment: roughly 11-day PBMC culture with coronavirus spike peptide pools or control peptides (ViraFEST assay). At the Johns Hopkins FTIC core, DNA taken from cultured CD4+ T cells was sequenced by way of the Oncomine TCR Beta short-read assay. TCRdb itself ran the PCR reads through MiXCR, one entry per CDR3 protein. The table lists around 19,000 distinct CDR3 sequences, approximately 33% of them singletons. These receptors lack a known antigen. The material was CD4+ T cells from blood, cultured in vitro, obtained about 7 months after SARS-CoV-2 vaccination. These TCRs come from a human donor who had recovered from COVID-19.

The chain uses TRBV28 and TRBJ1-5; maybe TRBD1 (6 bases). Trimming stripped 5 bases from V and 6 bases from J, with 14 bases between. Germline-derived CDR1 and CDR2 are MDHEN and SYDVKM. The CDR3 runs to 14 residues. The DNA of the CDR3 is TGTGCCAGCAGTCTACCAGGGGAATTTCAGCCCCAGCATTTT. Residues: CASSLPGEFQPQHF.

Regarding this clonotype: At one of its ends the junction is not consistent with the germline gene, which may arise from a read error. CDR3 in amino acids: CAGSRGQSEQYF. CDR3 nucleotides: TGTGCCGGCAGCCGGGGACAGAGTGAGCAGTACTTC. The V and J genes are TRBV2 and TRBJ2-7; the match to TRBD1 covers 7 bases. This CDR3 is built from 12 residues. The germline CDR1 and CDR2 sequences are SNHLY and FYNNEI.